Below are 28 T cell receptor beta chains sequenced from a single sample in a study of T cell responses to AZD1222 COVID-19 vaccine. Sequenced by immunoSEQ multiplex PCR; TCRdb stores in-frame clones only, minus some. The sample shows around 160,000 clones, approximately 89% of them seen only once. The sequenced sample was peripheral blood, obtained on day 0 of AZD1222 vaccination. The receptors come from an adult in good health.

The CDR3 loop is CSASLLGYGYTF. The DNA of the CDR3 is TGCAGTGCTAGTTTACTCGGCTATGGCTACACCTTC. This chain links TRBV20-1 with TRBJ1-2; D is ambiguous. Germline CDR1 reads DFQATT; CDR2 reads SNEGSKA (reference sequence). Trimming took off 3 bases at V and 4 bases at J, with 9 bases between the two ends. This CDR3 contains 12 residues.

The rearrangement links TRBV2 to TRBJ1-2; no clear D gene. This CDR3 contains 12 residues. Germline V CDR1 and CDR2: SNHLY, FYNNEI. The germline V and J ends were trimmed by 4 bases and 7 bases, with 10 bases remaining between them. CDR3 coding DNA: TGTGCCAGCAGTGCGGGGTTGGGTGGCTACACCTTC. Amino acid sequence: CASSAGLGGYTF.

This chain connects TRBV2 to TRBJ2-1, with 7 bases matching TRBD2. Germline CDR1 and CDR2: SNHLY and FYNNEI. V lost 6 bases and J lost 4; bases outside the gene matches: 6. The CDR3 covers 14 residues. The CDR3 region is CASRVLAAYNEQFF. The CDR3 DNA reads as TGTGCCAGCAGGGTGCTAGCGGCATACAATGAGCAGTTCTTC.

J is TRBJ2-3 and V is TRBV5-6; no reliable D call. This CDR3 has 14 residues. Germline V gene data show CDR1 as SGHDT and CDR2 as YYEEEE. V lost 2 bases to trimming and J lost 2 bases, with 9 bases between them. Here the CDR3 DNA reads TGTGCCAGCAGCTTAGGATGGAACACAGATACGCAGTATTTT. The encoded protein is CASSLGWNTDTQYF.

This clone showed up just once. This sequence joins TRBV29-1 and TRBJ1-3, with D unresolved. The CDR3 length is 13 residues. Per germline, CDR1 SQVTM and CDR2 ANQGSEA. Between the trimmed V and J ends, which lost 4 bases and 3 bases, there was a span of 10 bases. The CDR3 protein is CSVGTELGNTIYF. The CDR3 region has the DNA TGCAGCGTTGGGACGGAGCTTGGAAACACCATATATTTT.

V gene TRBV7-9 combines with J gene TRBJ1-5; no definite D call. Germline V lookup: CDR1 SEHNR, CDR2 FQNEAQ (reference sequence). V gave up 1 base and J gave up 7 bases, with 5 bases separating them. CDR3 length: 12 amino acids. Here the CDR3 reads CASSLGLQPQHF. The CDR3 bases are TGTGCCAGCAGCTTAGGTTTGCAGCCCCAGCATTTT.

The gene calls are TRBV4-2 and TRBJ2-3; TRBD2 matches 8 bases. Germline loops: CDR1 LGHNA, CDR2 YNFKEQ. The CDR3 covers 16 residues. The V and J ends lost 4 bases and 4 bases, in that order; junction bases with no gene match: 10. CDR3 sequence: CASSLSLAEAADTQYF. The CDR3 DNA follows: TGTGCCAGCAGCCTCTCACTAGCGGAAGCCGCAGATACGCAGTATTTT.

The rearrangement joins TRBV15 to TRBJ1-1, with D possibly being TRBD1 (5 bases). Trimming removed 3 bases at V and 8 bases at J, with 19 bases between. The CDR3 runs 15 residues. CDR1 and CDR2 (germline): LNHNV, YYDKDF (reference sequence). CDR3 DNA: TGTGCCACCAGCAGGAGGGGCCTCCCGGGGATGGAAGCTTTCTTT. As protein: CATSRRGLPGMEAFF.

The rearrangement joins TRBV27 to TRBJ1-5, with a possible D match to TRBD1 (6 bases). CDR1 MNHEY and CDR2 SMNVEV come from the germline V gene (reference sequence). V gave up 6 bases and J gave up 0 bases, with 12 bases separating them. The CDR3 spans 15 residues. The CDR3 sequence: CASRGDKYSNQPQHF. CDR3 bases: TGTGCCAGCAGGGGGGACAAGTATAGCAATCAGCCCCAGCATTTT.

The chain uses TRBV21-1 and TRBJ1-1. TRBV21-1 corresponds to a pseudogene. CDR3 length: 14 residues. As DNA, the CDR3 is TGTGCCAGCAGCAAAGTGTGCGGGAACACTGAAGCTTTCTTT. This encodes CASSKVCGNTEAFF.

This chain uses TRBV11-1 with TRBJ2-1; no firm D call. Germline-derived CDR1 and CDR2 are SGHAT and FQDESV (reference sequence). V shed 0 bases and J shed 8 bases, with 17 bases lying between them. The CDR3 sequence is 16 residues long. CDR3 bases: TGTGCCAGCAGCTTAGCGGGCAGGCCTGTGGTAGATGAGCAGTTCTTC. This encodes CASSLAGRPVVDEQFF. Complete variable domain (other parts from reference TRBV11-1 and TRBJ2-1): EAEVAQSPRYKITEKSQAVAFWCDPISGHATLYWYRQILGQGPELLVQFQDESVVDDSQLPKDRFSAERLKGVDSTLKIQPAELGDSAMYLCASSLAGRPVVDEQFFGPGTRLTVL.

The chain combines TRBV28 with TRBJ2-1; 9 bases are shared with TRBD2. There are 15 residues in the CDR3. Germline CDR1 is MDHEN and CDR2 is SYDVKM. Germline trimming cut 7 bases from V and 3 bases from J; bases unmatched to any gene: 7. CDR3 sequence: CASTLTSGSYNEQFF. The CDR3 nucleotides are TGTGCCAGCACCCTGACTAGCGGTAGCTACAATGAGCAGTTCTTC.

V is TRBV3-1 (or the pseudogene TRBV3-2) and J is TRBJ2-5; D may be TRBD1 (5 bases). The CDR3 contains 12 residues. Germline assignment: CDR1 LGHDT and CDR2 YNNKEL (reference sequence). The V gene lost 1 base and the J gene lost 13 bases, with 13 bases spanning the gap. The CDR3 DNA reads as TGTGCCAGCAGCCAAGTGGGGCAGGAGAGGTACTTC. Translation gives CASSQVGQERYF.

The J gene is TRBJ2-1, the V gene TRBV29-1; 11 nucleotides agree with TRBD2. Trimming took 5 bases from V and 0 from J; bases not matched to a gene: 6. Per germline, CDR1 SQVTM and CDR2 ANQGSEA. The CDR3 spans 16 residues. The DNA for the CDR3 is TGCAGCGTTACAGGACTAGCGGGCAGCTCCTACAATGAGCAGTTCTTC. This codes for CSVTGLAGSSYNEQFF.

V and J are TRBV13 and TRBJ2-1; the D is unclear. Germline V gives CDR1 PRHDT, CDR2 FYEKMQ (reference sequence). V was trimmed by 5 bases and J by 0 bases, leaving 20 bases between them. The CDR3 length is 18 residues. The DNA of the CDR3 is TGTGCCAGCAGCCCACCACATTTGAACAGCAGCTCCTACAATGAGCAGTTCTTC. Its translation: CASSPPHLNSSSYNEQFF.

This clone was seen only once. This chain joins TRBV7-9 and TRBJ2-3, with D perhaps matching TRBD2 (5 bases). Germline lookup yields CDR1 SEHNR and CDR2 FQNEAQ (reference sequence). V dropped 4 bases and J dropped 0 bases, with 11 bases sitting between them. CDR3 length equals 15 residues. The CDR3 DNA reads as TGTGCCAGCAGCTGGACTCGCTCTAGCACAGATACGCAGTATTTT. The encoded protein is CASSWTRSSTDTQYF. The full variable domain, rest sourced from reference TRBV7-9 and TRBJ2-3, is DTGVSQNPRHKITKRGQNVTFRCDPISEHNRLYWYRQTLGQGPEFLTYFQNEAQLEKSRLLSDRFSAERPKGSFSTLEIQRTEQGDSAMYLCASSWTRSSTDTQYFGPGTRLTVL.

V and J are TRBV3-1 (or the pseudogene TRBV3-2) and TRBJ2-5; possible D gene TRBD2, 6 bases. This CDR3 has 13 residues. Trimming removed 6 bases at V and 1 base at J, with 9 bases between. Germline CDR1 is LGHDT and CDR2 is YNNKEL (reference sequence). CDR3 protein: CASRAGSQETQYF. The CDR3 DNA reads TGTGCCAGCAGGGCGGGGTCCCAAGAGACCCAGTACTTC.

The CDR3 sequence is CASSPLLSGTSAYYEQYF. DNA for the CDR3: TGCGCCAGCAGCCCCCTCTTATCCGGGACTAGCGCATACTACGAGCAGTACTTC. The chain uses TRBV5-1 and TRBJ2-7; 10 bases fit TRBD2. V gave up 4 bases and J gave up 3 bases; unmatched junction bases: 16. This CDR3 contains 18 residues. Germline values: CDR1 SGHRS, CDR2 YFSETQ.

CDR3 coding DNA: TGCGCCAGCAGCCAAGCACCCGTCAGGGCGGGTGGAAACACCATATATTTT. Its protein product is CASSQAPVRAGGNTIYF. The chain combines TRBV4-3 with TRBJ1-3; D possibly corresponds to TRBD1 (5 bases). Per the germline V gene, CDR1 is LGHNA and CDR2 is YSLEER. The CDR3 runs 17 residues. The V end lost 1 base, the J end lost 3 bases, and 16 bases lay between the germline ends.

This rearrangement joins TRBV6-2 or TRBV6-3 to TRBJ1-2; D gene ambiguous. This CDR3 region has 13 residues. The germline V gene encodes CDR1 MNHEY and CDR2 SVGEGT. The V gene lost 2 bases and the J gene lost 8 bases, with 12 bases spanning the gap. The CDR3 here is CASSYVGLGGYTF. The CDR3 DNA follows: TGTGCCAGCAGTTACGTAGGGCTTGGGGGCTACACCTTC.

The chain employs TRBV20-1 and TRBJ2-4; D remains unclear. The CDR3 extends over 17 amino acids. Germline lookup yields CDR1 DFQATT and CDR2 SNEGSKA (reference sequence). V was cut by 3 bases and J by 1 base, with 19 bases left in between. Here the CDR3 reads CSASGPPRTYAKNIQYF. CDR3 nucleotides: TGCAGTGCTAGTGGGCCCCCCCGCACCTATGCCAAAAACATTCAGTACTTC.

This clone has a handful of counts. The CDR3 coding sequence is TGCAGTGCTAGTCGGCAGGGGGTGGCTTTCTTT. This sequence encodes CSASRQGVAFF. The rearrangement uses TRBV20-1 and TRBJ1-1, with 7 nucleotides matching TRBD1. The germline V gene encodes CDR1 DFQATT and CDR2 SNEGSKA (reference sequence). This CDR3 region has 11 residues. The trim removed 3 bases at V and 11 bases at J, leaving 6 bases unmatched.

The chain has TRBV6-4 and TRBJ2-1; 7 positions match TRBD2. Germline assignment: CDR1 MRHNA and CDR2 SNTAGT. The CDR3 is 16 amino acids. Trimming cost V 6 bases and J 4 bases; bases outside gene matches: 12. DNA for the CDR3: TGTGCCAGCAGAGCTAGGGCTAGCGGTCCGTACAATGAGCAGTTCTTC. Translation gives CASRARASGPYNEQFF.

This clone was observed a single time. The chain joins TRBV4-1 to TRBJ2-2; perhaps TRBD2 as D (6 bases). Trimming shortened V by 0 bases and J by 0 bases, and 14 bases separated the two germline ends. The CDR3 loop spans 18 amino acids. The germline CDR1 and CDR2 sequences are MGHRA and YSYEKL. CDR3 sequence reads: CASSQEGGAAANTGELFF. For the CDR3, the DNA is TGCGCCAGCAGCCAAGAAGGAGGGGCCGCCGCGAACACCGGGGAGCTGTTTTTT.

This chain connects TRBV2 to TRBJ2-7; 7 bases line up with TRBD1. Germline CDR1 reads SNHLY; CDR2 reads FYNNEI. V lost 6 bases, J lost 5 bases, and 1 base stayed unmatched. CDR3 size: 11 residues. CDR3 sequence: CASRQGDEQYF. The CDR3 DNA is TGTGCCAGCAGGCAGGGGGACGAGCAGTACTTC. Full variable domain (rest looked up from reference TRBV2 and TRBJ2-7): EPEVTQTPSHQVTQMGQEVILRCVPISNHLYFYWYRQILGQKVEFLVSFYNNEISEKSEIFDDQFSVERPDGSNFTLKIRSTKLEDSAMYFCASRQGDEQYFGPGTRLTVT.

The rearrangement joins TRBV29-1 to TRBJ2-2, with TRBD2 identical over 11 bases. This CDR3 has 16 residues. Per germline, CDR1 SQVTM and CDR2 ANQGSEA. Trimming at V came to 7 bases and at J to 1 base, leaving 8 bases not matched to a gene. The CDR3 nucleotides read TGCAGCGCCTACCTAGCGGGAGGAAAGAACACCGGGGAGCTGTTTTTT. This encodes CSAYLAGGKNTGELFF.

The chain employs TRBV3-1 (or the pseudogene TRBV3-2) and TRBJ1-3; D is unresolved. The germline V and J ends were trimmed by 6 bases and 2 bases, with 8 bases remaining between them. Per the germline V gene, CDR1 is LGHDT and CDR2 is YNNKEL (reference sequence). The CDR3 length is 13 residues. CDR3 sequence: CASRLAAGNTIYF. CDR3 DNA sequence: TGTGCCAGCAGGCTGGCCGCTGGAAACACCATATATTTT.

This clone came up once. This sequence joins TRBV25-1 and TRBJ1-2; D not resolved. Trimming removed 2 bases from V and 6 bases from J, with 1 base in between. The CDR3 has 10 residues. Germline V gene data show CDR1 as MGHDK and CDR2 as SYGVNS. The CDR3 here is CASSEDGYTF. CDR3 DNA sequence: TGTGCCAGCAGTGAAGATGGCTACACCTTC.